This is a list of T cell receptor beta chains from one sample in a study of human T cells and chemical hapten exposure. TCRdb processed the RACE reads anew with MiXCR; each CDR3 protein has one entry. The repertoire holds roughly 48,000 distinct CDR3 sequences, with approximately 4.8% as singletons. Sequencing input: whole blood. These receptors all stem from a human donor in good health. Some clones in this sample may be carry-over from other donors' samples. The conserved cysteine and the conserved F or W are not part of the CDR3 here.

V	CDR3
TRBV18	ASSPGTEANYGYT
TRBV28	ASSPFIAAQANEKLF
TRBV29-1	SATGSPPYEQY
TRBV6-5	ASTPRQGAGDTQY
TRBV12-3/TRBV12-4	ASSLGQHQEQY
TRBV5-1	ARGQGERPNQPQH
TRBV6-1	ASSEIVWPQH
TRBV5-1	ASSLTGSVSGRGADTQY
TRBV29-1	SVEGSSESSYEQY
TRBV13	ASSADAQGAAGLSNQPQH
TRBV5-1	ASFKDPGGNTEAF
TRBV28	ASSWTANYGYT
TRBV27	ASSFYSGTGYTGELF
TRBV9	ASSARDRGRDEQF
TRBV29-1	SGWVDRENTEAF
TRBV27	ASSPQRGNTIY
TRBV9	ASSVGDSYEQY
TRBV18	ASSPGQSYEQY
TRBV20-1	SAREGGTSNEKLF
TRBV7-6	ASSLVQARGEQF
TRBV5-1	ASSLDVETGYQETQY
TRBV27	ASMYIRVSGANVLT
TRBV24-1	ATARGGSYTDTQY
TRBV6-2/TRBV6-3	ASSYSLRRDYNEQF
TRBV20-1	SARHGAQGGYT
TRBV11-2	ASRNNQGSYEQY
TRBV4-2	ASRISATNEKLF
TRBV5-6	ASSFRNPPAKNIQY
TRBV27	ASGNSGANVLT
TRBV10-3	AISETPGTSGNTIY
TRBV10-3	AISESISKGNTGELF
TRBV10-2	ASSESRRNSPLH
TRBV27	ASSLEGGGLIGKLF
TRBV12-5	ASAIPGQFATNEKLF
TRBV4-2	ASSHTSGTGSTDTQY
TRBV28	ASSLGTPVRY
TRBV18	ASSPGRTRMNTEAF
TRBV4-1	ASSQPQDRPSTDTQY
TRBV6-6	ASSYGQGSTYEQY
TRBV29-1	SGLGLAGEFAYNEQF
TRBV27	ASSFFGRGPETQC
TRBV27	ASSFRGNYGYT
TRBV4-1	ASSQDPWLGGKGGYT
TRBV5-1	ASDEGDVYNEQF
TRBV4-1	ASSQVRDKLTKNIQY
TRBV27	ASSLLGGATNEKLF